This T cell receptor (beta chain) was sequenced for a study of OX40 agonist ivuxolimab in advanced cancers. V gave up 0 bases and J gave up 0 bases, with 11 bases separating them. From germline, CDR1 is SGHRS and CDR2 YFSETQ. The CDR3 consists of 16 residues. The data were produced by immunoSEQ multiplex PCR, yet TCRdb's version contains in-frame clones alone and is incomplete. Of 100,000 or so clones in the sample, more than 75% are singletons; the top ten hold 0.7% to 1%. The chain links TRBV5-1 to TRBJ2-3, with D maybe TRBD2 (6 bases). The clonotype comes from an adult with an advanced solid tumor such as melanoma, head and neck, liver or kidney cancer. The material was CD4+ or CD8+ T cells sorted from blood, obtained in a trial of the OX40 agonist ivuxolimab. The CDR3 nucleotides are TGCGCCAGCAGCTTGGGACTAGTGACTAGCACAGATACGCAGTATTTT. Its translation is CASSLGLVTSTDTQYF.